The clone carrying this T cell receptor (beta chain) showed up just a few times. Its matching antigen is unknown. This specimen belongs to a study of vaccination effects on CD4 cells after COVID-19. Using viral peptide pools, the ViraFEST assay grew out antigen-specific CD4+ T cells prior to sequencing. Culture lasted approximately 10 days before CD4+ T cell isolation. Two doses of BNT162b2 or mRNA-1273 vaccine were administered to participants. The vaccine recipients had no prior SARS-CoV-2 infection, with negative nucleocapsid antibodies. The protocol was immunoSEQ multiplex PCR, while the TCRdb copy is restricted to in-frame clones and leaves out a portion. The repertoire includes tens of thousands of clones, 73% of them detected once, and less than 9% sits in the top ten. The V segment lost 5 bases and the J segment 7 bases; nucleotides outside the gene matches: 25. The CDR3 has 19 amino acids. Germline V CDR1 and CDR2: SGHTA, FQGNSA.

The material sequenced was CD4+ T cells from PBMCs cultured with SARS-CoV-2 spike peptides, taken after COVID-19 vaccination. The sequence derives from a human donor who received a COVID-19 vaccine. The rearrangement links TRBV7-2 to TRBJ1-2, with TRBD1 matching over 7 bases. CDR3 sequence reads: CASSPKGRQGLRSDGGYTF. In DNA, the CDR3 is TGTGCCAGCAGCCCAAAGGGGAGACAGGGATTGAGGTCGGACGGTGGCTACACCTTC. The entire variable domain, with the rest obtained from reference TRBV7-2 and TRBJ1-2, is as follows: GAGVSQSPSNKVTEKGKDVELRCDPISGHTALYWYRQSLGQGLEFLIYFQGNSAPDKSGLPSDRFSAERTGGSVSTLTIQRTQQEDSAVYLCASSPKGRQGLRSDGGYTFGSGTRLTVV.